Reported below is one T cell receptor beta chain. This clone's antigen is unknown. Per-base qualities were not stored, and no clone one base away is much larger. Collaborating institutions collected whole blood in K2EDTA tubes following their own protocols. For TCRbeta analysis, collaborator samples were shipped as frozen whole blood, as isolated PBMCs, or as DNA extracted from either sample type. TCRbeta CDR3 regions were amplified from genomic DNA using the immunoSEQ Assay, a bias-controlled multiplex PCR. Turning to the authors' computational methods: Within the assay, amplification of reference gene primers was used to estimate how many nucleated cells each sample contained. Sequence reads were collapsed and filtered to measure the absolute abundance of every unique TCRbeta CDR3 rearrangement. For each sample, productive Simpson clonality was calculated as the square root of Simpson's diversity index over productive rearrangements. The table comes from immuneACCESS by way of TCRdb, which keeps in-frame sequences with V and J called. Part of the clones is missing from these tables; in studies checked, under half for an unresolved V gene and the rest for unknown reasons. V and J calls and clone size come straight from that table; D and trimming were deduced from the DNA. The sample yields approximately 300,000 clones; roughly 90% were counted once. The ten largest make up roughly 5% of the sample.

This entry is derived from a study of blood T cell repertoires in COVID-19 (dated by TCRdb to 2018 to 2020). With regard to the full study: The collaborator samples originated in the United States, Italy and Spain and spanned the acute and convalescent phases of COVID-19. The prospective study material was composed of cDNA or gDNA derived from T cells, B-cell-depleted T cells, or PBMCs. Deeply sampled blood TCRbeta repertoires from subjects exposed to, actively infected with, or recovered from COVID-19 were included in the dataset. The repertoires were made available in a free public database intended to serve as a resource for research on the immune response to SARS-CoV-2. Samples were obtained from the ongoing ImmuneRACE study (first 160 participants) and from some 1,300 subjects provided by 6 global collaborators. Nearly every sample came with metadata listing a de-identified subject ID, COVID-19 status, age in years and sex. Where HLA class I and class II types were available, the types were taken from metadata supplied by the sample provider, not from assay-based typing.

What the authors observed across the whole study: How much clinical and demographic metadata was included differed by source and by participant, and the metadata was provided uncurated.

The CDR3 holds 18 amino acids from the cysteine to the phenylalanine. Only the CDR3 DNA is retained, 54 bases long and in frame from the first base. V is pared back by 1 base and J by 4 bases, with 21 bases lying between the germline termini. CDR1 and CDR2, per the germline V gene, are SGHVS and FQNEAQ. The V and J segments used are TRBV7-8 and TRBJ2-3, with TRBD1 tentatively as D gene (5 bases match). Sequenced material: peripheral blood. This TCR was sampled from a man aged 35 to 55 with acute or convalescent COVID-19. The CDR3 here reads CASSLEGYGVTWSDTQYF. The bases are TGTGCCAGCAGCTTAGAGGGGTATGGGGTCACGTGGTCAGATACGCAGTATTTT.